Shown below are 22 T cell receptor beta chains from a single sample sequenced in a study of cytomegalovirus exposure and HLA in healthy donors. Use of 60 Vbeta and 13 Jbeta primers characterized the PCR. Sequenced by immunoSEQ multiplex PCR; TCRdb stores in-frame clones only, minus some. Of fewer than 200,000 clones detected, almost 80% appear once; the ten largest clones hold approximately 1.3%. The sequenced material came from PBMCs. Receptor source: a man in his thirties or forties in good health and CMV-seronegative.

The rearrangement joins TRBV28 to TRBJ2-1, with TRBD2 as a possible D gene (6 bases). This CDR3 is 15 amino acids long. Looked up from germline, CDR1 is MDHEN and CDR2 is SYDVKM. Trimming cost V 5 bases and J 4 bases, with 15 bases left between them. The CDR3 reads CASSPPGGSYNEQFF. The CDR3 bases are TGTGCCAGCAGTCCACCCGGGGGATCATACAATGAGCAGTTCTTC.

The chain combines TRBV7-2 with TRBJ2-1; no clear D gene. The CDR3 totals 12 residues. From germline, CDR1 is SGHTA and CDR2 FQGNSA. Trimming pared 5 bases from V and 7 bases from J, leaving 9 bases between. CDR3 sequence (DNA): TGTGCCAGCAGCCTCTTCCGGAATGAGCAGTTCTTC. It encodes CASSLFRNEQFF.

The chain employs TRBV4-3 and TRBJ1-1, with TRBD1 matching over 10 bases. The CDR3 contains 19 residues. Trimming at V came to 1 base and at J to 0 bases, leaving 11 bases not matched to a gene. Germline V gene data show CDR1 as LGHNA and CDR2 as YSLEER. This chain's CDR3 is CASSQGLGQGVQMNTEAFF. CDR3 sequence (DNA): TGCGCCAGCAGCCAAGGATTAGGACAGGGGGTGCAAATGAACACTGAAGCTTTCTTT.

This chain links TRBV11-2 with TRBJ2-5; 8 positions agree with TRBD2. The germline V gene has CDR1 SGHAT and CDR2 FQNNGV. The V and J ends lost 5 bases and 2 bases, in that order; junction bases with no gene match: 10. The CDR3 is 16 amino acids. CDR3: CASSLGGGLTQETQYF. The CDR3 DNA is TGTGCCAGCAGCCTCGGGGGGGGACTAACTCAAGAGACCCAGTACTTC.

The rearrangement joins TRBV30 to TRBJ2-7; 10 bases are a match to TRBD1. The CDR3 loop spans 15 amino acids. V lost 1 base and J lost 1; bases outside the gene matches: 4. Germline V gene sequence: CDR1 GTSNPN, CDR2 SVGIG (reference sequence). CDR3 in amino acids: CAWSEGTGASYEQYF. CDR3 nucleotide sequence: TGTGCCTGGAGTGAAGGGACAGGGGCTTCCTACGAGCAGTACTTC.

This clone has only a few counts. The J gene is TRBJ1-4, the V gene TRBV19, with 7 bases lining up with TRBD1. V shed 5 bases and J 7 bases; nucleotides not matched to a gene: 10. Germline values: CDR1 LNHDA, CDR2 SQIVND (reference sequence). The CDR3 extends over 15 amino acids. Here the CDR3 reads CASSLPTGSSEKLFF. CDR3 sequence (DNA): TGTGCCAGTAGTCTACCGACAGGGTCTAGTGAAAAACTGTTTTTT.

The CDR3 nucleotides are TGTGCCAGTAGAACTAGCGGGGGGAGGTCAAATGAGCAGTTCTTC. The encoded protein is CASRTSGGRSNEQFF. This chain joins TRBV19 and TRBJ2-1; 12 bases fit TRBD2. CDR1 and CDR2 from the germline V gene are LNHDA and SQIVND (reference sequence). The CDR3 consists of 15 residues. V shed 6 bases and J 7 bases; nucleotides not matched to a gene: 7.

This chain uses TRBV14 with TRBJ2-6, with a possible D match to TRBD1 (6 bases). The CDR3 contains 18 residues. Trimming took 3 bases from V and 0 from J, leaving 15 bases between them. From germline, CDR1 is SGHDN and CDR2 FVKESK. The CDR3 coding sequence is TGTGCCAGCAGCCATATAAGGGGACAATACTCTGGGGCCAACGTCCTGACTTTC. This sequence encodes CASSHIRGQYSGANVLTF. Combining the CDR3 with reference TRBV14 and TRBJ2-6 gives the whole variable domain EAGVTQFPSHSVIEKGQTVTLRCDPISGHDNLYWYRRVMGKEIKFLLHFVKESKQDESGMPNNRFLAERTGGTYSTLKVQPAELEDSGVYFCASSHIRGQYSGANVLTFGAGSRLTVL.

This chain links TRBV30 with TRBJ2-7; D call uncertain. The germline CDR1 and CDR2 sequences are GTSNPN and SVGIG (reference sequence). The CDR3 sequence is 13 residues long. Trimming removed 4 bases from V and 6 bases from J, with 16 bases in between. The CDR3 region has the DNA TGTGCCTGGACTCTAGGAGTATCCCTCGAGCAGTACTTC. Its translation is CAWTLGVSLEQYF.

Concerning this clone: This same CDR3 is encoded by further DNA sequences in the sample. The chain joins TRBV5-6 to TRBJ2-7; 10 bases fit TRBD1. Trimming removed 4 bases from V and 3 bases from J; junction bases left unmatched: 4. The CDR3 covers 14 residues. The V gene's germline CDR1 is SGHDT and CDR2 YYEEEE. The CDR3 nucleotides are TGTGCCAGCAGCCTATGGGACAGGGGCTACGAGCAGTACTTC. Amino acids: CASSLWDRGYEQYF.

The rearrangement links TRBV7-8 to TRBJ1-6; D is possibly TRBD1 (6 bases). V lost 0 bases and J 7 bases, leaving 10 bases between the germline ends. CDR1 is SGHVS and CDR2 is FQNEAQ in the germline V gene. The CDR3 has 15 residues. CDR3 region: CASSLAGGRNSPLHF. The DNA for the CDR3 is TGTGCCAGCAGCTTAGCGGGGGGGCGGAATTCACCCCTCCACTTT.

The rearrangement links TRBV30 to TRBJ1-1; D remains unclear. Germline assignment: CDR1 GTSNPN and CDR2 SVGIG (reference sequence). V was clipped by 4 bases and J by 2 bases, with 11 bases between them. The CDR3 loop spans 13 amino acids. In DNA, the CDR3 is TGTGCCTGGACCCTAAGTCCCAACACTGAAGCTTTCTTT. It encodes CAWTLSPNTEAFF.

This sequence joins TRBV6-1 and TRBJ2-1, with unresolved D. In germline, CDR1 is MNHNS, CDR2 SASEGT. The CDR3 has 13 amino acids. With 7 bases removed from V and 4 bases from J, the gap between germline ends came to 11 bases. The CDR3 region is CASTTRGYNEQFF. CDR3 in DNA: TGTGCCAGCACGACGCGAGGTTACAATGAGCAGTTCTTC.

This clone was seen once. The chain combines TRBV7-8 with TRBJ2-7; D unclear. With 1 base removed from V and 4 bases from J, the gap between germline ends came to 8 bases. This CDR3 is built from 13 residues. The germline CDR1 and CDR2 sequences are SGHVS and FQNEAQ. For the CDR3, the DNA is TGTGCCAGCAGCTTAGTTTCTTATTACGAGCAGTACTTC. Its translation: CASSLVSYYEQYF.

V gene TRBV4-3 combines with J gene TRBJ2-2; maybe TRBD1 (6 bases). Germline values: CDR1 LGHNA, CDR2 YSLEER. This CDR3 region has 15 residues. Trimming shortened V by 1 base and J by 0 bases, and 6 bases separated the two germline ends. The CDR3 loop is CASSQGTANTGELFF. As DNA, the CDR3 is TGCGCCAGCAGCCAAGGGACAGCGAACACCGGGGAGCTGTTTTTT.

CDR3 DNA: TGTGCCAGTTCACAGGGGGGCAACGACGAGCAGTACTTC. Residues: CASSQGGNDEQYF. The chain has TRBV27 and TRBJ2-7; 8 bases line up with TRBD1. The CDR3 covers 13 residues. V trimming: 9 bases; J trimming: 5 bases; junction bases outside the gene matches: 9. The germline V gene encodes CDR1 MNHEY and CDR2 SMNVEV (reference sequence).

V is TRBV19 and J is TRBJ2-1; 11 bases map to TRBD2. The junction had 8 bases not matched to a gene; V was cut back by 7 bases and J by 6 bases. In germline, CDR1 is LNHDA, CDR2 SQIVND (reference sequence). The CDR3 contains 15 residues. This chain's CDR3 is CASTQLAGDLNEQFF. Here the CDR3 DNA reads TGTGCCAGTACCCAACTAGCGGGAGACCTCAATGAGCAGTTCTTC.

The genes are TRBV28 and TRBJ2-7; TRBD2 agrees at 9 bases. J lost 2 bases, V lost 7 bases, and 3 bases had no gene match. The CDR3 contains 13 residues. Germline values: CDR1 MDHEN, CDR2 SYDVKM. The CDR3 nucleotides read TGTGCCAGCATAGCGGGGGCAACCTACGAGCAGTACTTC. It specifies CASIAGATYEQYF.

The CDR3 region is CSVNQGGNQPQHF. The CDR3 bases are TGCAGCGTTAACCAGGGGGGCAATCAGCCCCAGCATTTT. The genes are TRBV29-1 and TRBJ1-5, with 7 bases lining up with TRBD1. V gave up 5 bases and J gave up 2 bases; unmatched junction bases: 3. Germline-derived CDR1 and CDR2 are SQVTM and ANQGSEA. The CDR3 spans 13 residues.

V usage is TRBV5-6 and J usage is TRBJ2-7, with a tentative D call TRBD2 (5 bases). The CDR3 covers 16 residues. V shed 2 bases and J shed 0 bases, with 15 bases lying between them. Germline CDR1 and CDR2: SGHDT and YYEEEE. For the CDR3, the DNA is TGTGCCAGCAGCTTCGGATTGGCGACTAACTCCTACGAGCAGTACTTC. Its translation: CASSFGLATNSYEQYF.

The V and J genes are TRBV18 and TRBJ2-3; a weak D match, TRBD2 (5 bases). The germline V and J ends were trimmed by 3 bases and 5 bases, with 9 bases remaining between them. The germline V gene has CDR1 KGHSH and CDR2 LQKENI. The CDR3 has 13 residues. The CDR3 here is CASSPLGRDTQYF. The CDR3 DNA sequence: TGTGCCAGCTCACCCCTAGGGAGAGATACGCAGTATTTT.

The V call is TRBV11-2, the J call TRBJ1-1; D not certain. The germline V and J ends were trimmed by 5 bases and 2 bases, with 3 bases remaining between them. The length of the CDR3 is 11 residues. In germline, CDR1 is SGHAT, CDR2 FQNNGV. In DNA, the CDR3 is TGTGCCAGCAGCCTAAACACTGAAGCTTTCTTT. Protein: CASSLNTEAFF.